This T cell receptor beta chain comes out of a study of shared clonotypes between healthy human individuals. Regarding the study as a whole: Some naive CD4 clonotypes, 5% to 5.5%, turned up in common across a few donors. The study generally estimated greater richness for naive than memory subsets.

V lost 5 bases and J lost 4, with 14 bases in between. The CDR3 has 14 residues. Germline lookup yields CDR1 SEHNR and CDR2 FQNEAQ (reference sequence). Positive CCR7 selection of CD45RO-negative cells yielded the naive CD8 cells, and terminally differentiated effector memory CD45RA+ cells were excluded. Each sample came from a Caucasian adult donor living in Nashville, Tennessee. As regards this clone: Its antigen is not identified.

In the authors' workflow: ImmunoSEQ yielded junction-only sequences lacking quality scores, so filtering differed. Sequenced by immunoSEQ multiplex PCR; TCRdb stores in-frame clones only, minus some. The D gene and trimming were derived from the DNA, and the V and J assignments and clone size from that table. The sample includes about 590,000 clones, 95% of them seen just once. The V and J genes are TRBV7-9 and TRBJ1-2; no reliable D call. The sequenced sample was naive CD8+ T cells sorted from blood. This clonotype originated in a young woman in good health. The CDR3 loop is CASSQDASLYGYTF. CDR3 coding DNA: TGTGCCAGCAGCCAGGATGCCTCCCTCTATGGCTACACCTTC.